This TCR beta chain stems from a study of early stage breast cancer tumors. Here immunoSEQ multiplex PCR was the method, and the copy in TCRdb shows in-frame clones only, minus some. The data show just over 2,500 clones, with less than 75% seen just once and roughly 20% held by the top ten. On this clone itself: Its antigen is currently unknown.

Study outcomes and limitations: Most shared enriched TCRB sequences were commonly generated ones.

CDR1 is SGHKS and CDR2 is YYEKEE in the germline V gene (reference sequence). Germline trimming cut 3 bases from V and 2 bases from J; bases unmatched to any gene: 4. This CDR3 has 14 amino acids. The TCR originated in a person aged 50 to 59 with breast cancer. This sequence joins TRBV5-5 and TRBJ2-7; 8 nucleotides line up with TRBD1. Sequencing was performed on normal breast tissue next to the tumor. In nucleotides, the CDR3 is TGTGCCAGCAGCTCCGGGACAGGACCCTACGAGCAGTACTTC. This gives the protein CASSSGTGPYEQYF. The full variable domain, in which reference TRBV5-5 and TRBJ2-7 provide the parts outside the CDR3, is DAGVTQSPTHLIKTRGQQVTLRCSPISGHKSVSWYQQVLGQGPQFIFQYYEKEERGRGNFPDRFSARQFPNYSSELNVNALLLGDSALYLCASSSGTGPYEQYFGPGTRLTVT.